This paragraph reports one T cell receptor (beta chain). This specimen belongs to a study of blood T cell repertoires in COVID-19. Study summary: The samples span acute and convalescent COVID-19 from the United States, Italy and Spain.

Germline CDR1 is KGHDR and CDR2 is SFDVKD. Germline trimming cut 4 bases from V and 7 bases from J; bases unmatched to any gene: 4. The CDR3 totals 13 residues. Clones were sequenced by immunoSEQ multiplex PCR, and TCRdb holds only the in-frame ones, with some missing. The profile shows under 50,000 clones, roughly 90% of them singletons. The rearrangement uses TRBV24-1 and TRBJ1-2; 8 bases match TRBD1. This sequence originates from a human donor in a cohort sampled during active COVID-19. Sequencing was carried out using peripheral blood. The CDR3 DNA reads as TGTGCCACCAGTGACTCGGACAGGGCTGGCTACACCTTC. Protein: CATSDSDRAGYTF.